Sequencing of this T cell receptor (beta chain) was carried out in a study of cytomegalovirus exposure and HLA in healthy donors. At the level of the study: The 120 or so validation repertoires used a platform that matched the one used for the approximately 670 first-cohort repertoires, as a later analysis reported. Study-wide results and limits: Through in vitro validation, a few CMV-associated chains were shown to be specific for CMV antigens. The study recorded over 150 TCR beta chains that were cytomegalovirus-associated. Most TCR sequences showed up rarely, but some public TCRs showed up in many donors.

This CDR3 spans 14 amino acids. Deletions cut 6 bases from V and 1 base from J, with 12 bases between. CDR1 and CDR2 from the germline V gene are LNHDA and SQIVND (reference sequence). Measured with immunoSEQ multiplex PCR; TCRdb has only the in-frame clones, and not every one. The table shows more than 250,000 clones, with around 90% occurring only once. A note on this clone: Its antigen remains unknown.

The gene calls are TRBV19 and TRBJ1-1, with a tentative D call TRBD1 (6 bases). Sequencing was carried out using PBMCs. This clonotype was obtained from a young woman in good health and CMV-seropositive. The CDR3 region is CASRRQAPNTEAFF. CDR3 sequence (DNA): TGTGCCAGTAGGAGACAGGCCCCGAACACTGAAGCTTTCTTT.